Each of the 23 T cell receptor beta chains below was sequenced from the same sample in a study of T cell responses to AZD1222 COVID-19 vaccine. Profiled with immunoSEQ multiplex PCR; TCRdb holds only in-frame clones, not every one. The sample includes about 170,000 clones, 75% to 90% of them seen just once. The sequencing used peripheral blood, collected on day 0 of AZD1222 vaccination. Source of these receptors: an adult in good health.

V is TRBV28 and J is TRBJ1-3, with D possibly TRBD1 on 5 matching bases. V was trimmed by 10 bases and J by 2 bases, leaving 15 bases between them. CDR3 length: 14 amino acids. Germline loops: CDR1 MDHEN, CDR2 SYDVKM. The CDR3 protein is CATLGGVAGNTIYF. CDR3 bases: TGTGCCACCCTGGGGGGGGTAGCTGGAAACACCATATATTTT.

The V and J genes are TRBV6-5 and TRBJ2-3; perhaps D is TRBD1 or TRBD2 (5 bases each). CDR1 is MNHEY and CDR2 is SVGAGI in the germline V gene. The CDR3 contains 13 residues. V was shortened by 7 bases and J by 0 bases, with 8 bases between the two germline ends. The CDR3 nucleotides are TGTGCCAGCACCCGGGACAGCACAGATACGCAGTATTTT. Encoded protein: CASTRDSTDTQYF.

DNA for the CDR3: TGTGCCACCGCCCCCCTAGCGGGAGTAGCCTACAATGAGCAGTTCTTC. This codes for CATAPLAGVAYNEQFF. The chain carries TRBV7-3 and TRBJ2-1, with 10 bases identical to TRBD2. V was clipped by 10 bases and J by 2 bases; unmatched bases: 11. Looked up from germline, CDR1 is SGHTA and CDR2 is FQGTGA. This CDR3 contains 16 residues.

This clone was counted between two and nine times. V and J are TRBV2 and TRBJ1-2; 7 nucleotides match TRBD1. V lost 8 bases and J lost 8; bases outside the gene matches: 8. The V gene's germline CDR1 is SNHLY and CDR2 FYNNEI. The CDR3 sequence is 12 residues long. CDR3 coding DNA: TGTGCCAGCGACAGGGACCCTTGGGGCTACACCTTC. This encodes CASDRDPWGYTF. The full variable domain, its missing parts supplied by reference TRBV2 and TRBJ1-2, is EPEVTQTPSHQVTQMGQEVILRCVPISNHLYFYWYRQILGQKVEFLVSFYNNEISEKSEIFDDQFSVERPDGSNFTLKIRSTKLEDSAMYFCASDRDPWGYTFGSGTRLTVV.

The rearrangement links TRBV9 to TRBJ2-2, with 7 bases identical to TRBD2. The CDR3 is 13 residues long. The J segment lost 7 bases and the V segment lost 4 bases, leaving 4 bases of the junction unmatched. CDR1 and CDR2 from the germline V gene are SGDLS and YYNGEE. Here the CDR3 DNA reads TGTGCCAGCAGCCCCTGGGGGGGCGGGGAGCTGTTTTTT. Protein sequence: CASSPWGGGELFF.

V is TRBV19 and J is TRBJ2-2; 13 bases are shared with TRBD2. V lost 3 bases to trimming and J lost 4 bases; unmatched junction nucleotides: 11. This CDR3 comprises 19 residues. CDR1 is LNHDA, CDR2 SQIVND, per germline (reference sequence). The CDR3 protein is CASSIGPGLAGLGTGELFF. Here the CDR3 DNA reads TGTGCCAGTAGTATTGGTCCGGGACTAGCGGGATTGGGCACCGGGGAGCTGTTTTTT.

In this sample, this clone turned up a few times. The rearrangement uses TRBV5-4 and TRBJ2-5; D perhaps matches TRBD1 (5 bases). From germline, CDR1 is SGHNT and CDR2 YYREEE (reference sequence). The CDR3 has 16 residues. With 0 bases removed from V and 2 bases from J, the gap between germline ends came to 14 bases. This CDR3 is CASSLGRVRGQETQYF. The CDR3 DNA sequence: TGTGCCAGCAGCTTGGGCCGGGTAAGGGGTCAAGAGACCCAGTACTTC.

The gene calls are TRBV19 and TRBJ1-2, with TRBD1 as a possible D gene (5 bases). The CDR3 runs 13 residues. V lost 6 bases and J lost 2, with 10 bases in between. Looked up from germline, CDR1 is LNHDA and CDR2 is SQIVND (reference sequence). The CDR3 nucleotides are TGTGCCAGTAGCCCAGGACAAAACTATGGCTACACCTTC. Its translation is CASSPGQNYGYTF.

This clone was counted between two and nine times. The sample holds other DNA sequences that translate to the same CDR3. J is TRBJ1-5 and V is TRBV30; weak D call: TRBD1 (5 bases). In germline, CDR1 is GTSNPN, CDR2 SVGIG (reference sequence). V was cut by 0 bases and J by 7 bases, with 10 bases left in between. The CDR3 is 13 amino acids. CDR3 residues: CAWSVGGGQPQHF. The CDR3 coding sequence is TGTGCCTGGAGTGTGGGGGGAGGCCAGCCCCAGCATTTT.

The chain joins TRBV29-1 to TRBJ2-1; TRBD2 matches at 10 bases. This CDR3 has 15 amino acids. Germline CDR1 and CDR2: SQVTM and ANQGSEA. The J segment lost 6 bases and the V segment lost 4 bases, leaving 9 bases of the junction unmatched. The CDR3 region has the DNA TGCAGCGTTGGTGATCTAGCGGGAGCCTCCAATGAGCAGTTCTTC. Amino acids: CSVGDLAGASNEQFF.

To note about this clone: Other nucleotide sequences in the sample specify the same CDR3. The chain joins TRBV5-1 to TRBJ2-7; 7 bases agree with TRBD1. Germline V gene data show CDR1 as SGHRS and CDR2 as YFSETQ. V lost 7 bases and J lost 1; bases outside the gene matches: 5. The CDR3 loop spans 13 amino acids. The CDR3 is CASSRQGSYEQYF. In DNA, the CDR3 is TGCGCCAGCTCCCGACAGGGTTCCTACGAGCAGTACTTC.

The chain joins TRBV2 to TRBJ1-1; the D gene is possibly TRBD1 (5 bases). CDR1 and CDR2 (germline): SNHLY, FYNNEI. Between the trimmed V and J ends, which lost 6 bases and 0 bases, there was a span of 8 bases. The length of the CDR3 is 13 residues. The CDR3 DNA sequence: TGTGCCAGCAGGCCAGGGATGAACACTGAAGCTTTCTTT. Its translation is CASRPGMNTEAFF.

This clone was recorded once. The CDR3 DNA follows: TGTGCCAGCAGTGAGATGGAGCAGTTCTTC. Translated: CASSEMEQFF. The chain employs TRBV6-1 and TRBJ2-1; no reliable D call. The CDR3 is 10 residues long. Trimming left V 3 bases short and J 10 bases short, with 4 bases between. CDR1 and CDR2 (germline): MNHNS, SASEGT.

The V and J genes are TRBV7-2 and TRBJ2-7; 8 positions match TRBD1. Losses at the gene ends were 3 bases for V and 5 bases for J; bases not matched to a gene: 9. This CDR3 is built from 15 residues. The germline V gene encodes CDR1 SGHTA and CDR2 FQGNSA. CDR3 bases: TGTGCCAGCAGCTTGATTCGGACAGGGTCCCACGAGCAGTACTTC. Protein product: CASSLIRTGSHEQYF.

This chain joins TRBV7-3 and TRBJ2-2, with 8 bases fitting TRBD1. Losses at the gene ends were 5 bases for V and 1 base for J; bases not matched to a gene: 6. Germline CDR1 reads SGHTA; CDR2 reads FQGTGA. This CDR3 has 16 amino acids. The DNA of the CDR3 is TGTGCCAGCAGCCTGCAGGGACAGGTGAACACCGGGGAGCTGTTTTTT. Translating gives CASSLQGQVNTGELFF.

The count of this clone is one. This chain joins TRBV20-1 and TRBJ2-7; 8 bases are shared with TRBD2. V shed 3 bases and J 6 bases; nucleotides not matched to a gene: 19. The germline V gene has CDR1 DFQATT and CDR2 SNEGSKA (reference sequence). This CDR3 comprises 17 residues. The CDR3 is CSASSFLAGGRFSEQYF. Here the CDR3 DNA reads TGCAGTGCTAGTTCGTTCCTGGCGGGCGGGAGGTTCTCCGAGCAGTACTTC.

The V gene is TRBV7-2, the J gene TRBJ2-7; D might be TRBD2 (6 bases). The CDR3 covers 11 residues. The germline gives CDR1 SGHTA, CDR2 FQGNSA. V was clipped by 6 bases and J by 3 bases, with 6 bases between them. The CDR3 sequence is CASREGYEQYF. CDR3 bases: TGTGCCAGCAGGGAGGGCTACGAGCAGTACTTC. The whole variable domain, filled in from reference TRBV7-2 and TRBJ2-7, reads GAGVSQSPSNKVTEKGKDVELRCDPISGHTALYWYRQSLGQGLEFLIYFQGNSAPDKSGLPSDRFSAERTGGSVSTLTIQRTQQEDSAVYLCASREGYEQYFGPGTRLTVT.

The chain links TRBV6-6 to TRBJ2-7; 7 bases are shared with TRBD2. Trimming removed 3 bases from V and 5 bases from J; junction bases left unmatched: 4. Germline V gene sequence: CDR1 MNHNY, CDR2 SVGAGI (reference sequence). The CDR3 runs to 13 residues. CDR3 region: CASSYSRGDEQYF. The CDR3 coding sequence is TGTGCCAGCAGTTATAGCCGGGGGGACGAGCAGTACTTC.

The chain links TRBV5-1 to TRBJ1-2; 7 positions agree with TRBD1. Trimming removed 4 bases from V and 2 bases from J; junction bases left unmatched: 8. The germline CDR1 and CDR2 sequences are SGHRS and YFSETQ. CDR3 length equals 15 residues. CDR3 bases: TGCGCCAGCAGCGGGAGGACAGGAAGAAACTATGGCTACACCTTC. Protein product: CASSGRTGRNYGYTF. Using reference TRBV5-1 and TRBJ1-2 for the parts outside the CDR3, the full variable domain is KAGVTQTPRYLIKTRGQQVTLSCSPISGHRSVSWYQQTPGQGLQFLFEYFSETQRNKGNFPGRFSGRQFSNSRSEMNVSTLELGDSALYLCASSGRTGRNYGYTFGSGTRLTVV.

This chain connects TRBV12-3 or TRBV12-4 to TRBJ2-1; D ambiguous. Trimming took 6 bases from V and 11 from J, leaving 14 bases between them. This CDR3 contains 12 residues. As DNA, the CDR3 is TGTGCCAGCAGATTCGGACCCGCCCAGCAGTTCTTC. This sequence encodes CASRFGPAQQFF.

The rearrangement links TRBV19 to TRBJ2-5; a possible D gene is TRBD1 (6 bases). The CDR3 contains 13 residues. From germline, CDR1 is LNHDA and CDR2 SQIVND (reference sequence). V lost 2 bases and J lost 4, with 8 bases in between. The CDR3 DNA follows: TGTGCCAGTAGTATATTGGGGGCAGAGACCCAGTACTTC. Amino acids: CASSILGAETQYF.

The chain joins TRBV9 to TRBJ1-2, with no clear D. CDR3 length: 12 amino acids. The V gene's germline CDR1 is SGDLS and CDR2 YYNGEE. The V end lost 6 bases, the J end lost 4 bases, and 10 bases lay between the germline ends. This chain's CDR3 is CASNSGFYGYTF. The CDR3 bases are TGTGCCAGCAACAGCGGGTTCTATGGCTACACCTTC.

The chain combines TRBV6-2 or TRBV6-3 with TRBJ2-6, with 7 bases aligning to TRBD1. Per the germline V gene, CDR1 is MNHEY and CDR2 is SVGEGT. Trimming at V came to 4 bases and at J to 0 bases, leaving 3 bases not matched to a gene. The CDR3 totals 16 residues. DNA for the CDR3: TGTGCCAGCAGTTCGGGACAGATCTCTGGGGCCAACGTCCTGACTTTC. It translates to CASSSGQISGANVLTF.